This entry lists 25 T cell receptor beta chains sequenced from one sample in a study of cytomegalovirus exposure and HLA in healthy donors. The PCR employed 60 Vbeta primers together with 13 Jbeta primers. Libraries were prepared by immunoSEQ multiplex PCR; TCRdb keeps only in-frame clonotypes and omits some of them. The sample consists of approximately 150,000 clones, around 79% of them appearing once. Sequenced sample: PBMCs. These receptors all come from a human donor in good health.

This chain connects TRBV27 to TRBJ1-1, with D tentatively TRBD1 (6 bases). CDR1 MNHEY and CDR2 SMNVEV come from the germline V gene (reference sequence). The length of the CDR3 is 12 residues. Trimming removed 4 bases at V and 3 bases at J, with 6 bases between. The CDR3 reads CASSYRDTEAFF. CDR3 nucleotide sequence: TGTGCCAGCAGTTACAGGGACACTGAAGCTTTCTTT.

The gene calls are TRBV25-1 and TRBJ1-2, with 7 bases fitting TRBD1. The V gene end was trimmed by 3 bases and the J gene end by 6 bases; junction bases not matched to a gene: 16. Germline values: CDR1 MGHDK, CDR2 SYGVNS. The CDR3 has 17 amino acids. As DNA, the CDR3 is TGTGCCAGCAGTGATCTAGGTCTCGGACAGGCGAGGCATGGCTACACCTTC. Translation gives CASSDLGLGQARHGYTF.

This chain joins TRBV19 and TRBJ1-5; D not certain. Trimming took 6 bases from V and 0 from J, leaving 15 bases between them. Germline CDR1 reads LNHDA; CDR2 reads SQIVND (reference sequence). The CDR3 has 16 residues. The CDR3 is CASRGRATDSNQPQHF. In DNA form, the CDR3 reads TGTGCCAGTAGAGGGCGGGCAACCGATAGCAATCAGCCCCAGCATTTT.

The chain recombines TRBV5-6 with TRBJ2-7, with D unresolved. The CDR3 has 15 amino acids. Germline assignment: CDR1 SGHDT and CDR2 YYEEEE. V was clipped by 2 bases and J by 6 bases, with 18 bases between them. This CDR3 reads CASSFSPLPEAEQYF. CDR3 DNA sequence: TGTGCCAGCAGCTTTTCCCCCCTCCCCGAGGCCGAGCAGTACTTC.

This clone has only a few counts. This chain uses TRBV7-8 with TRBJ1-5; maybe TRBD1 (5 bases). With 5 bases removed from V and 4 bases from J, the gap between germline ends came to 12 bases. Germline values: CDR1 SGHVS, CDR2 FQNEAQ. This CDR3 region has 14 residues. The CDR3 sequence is CASSLDTKNQPQHF. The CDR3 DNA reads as TGTGCCAGCAGCCTGGACACTAAGAATCAGCCCCAGCATTTT.

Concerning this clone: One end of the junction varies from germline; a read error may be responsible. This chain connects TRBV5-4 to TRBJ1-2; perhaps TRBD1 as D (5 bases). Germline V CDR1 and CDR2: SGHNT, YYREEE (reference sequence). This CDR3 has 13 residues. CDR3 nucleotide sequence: TGTGCCAGCAGACTTACAGGTAGCTATGGCTACCCCTTC. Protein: CASRLTGSYGYPF.

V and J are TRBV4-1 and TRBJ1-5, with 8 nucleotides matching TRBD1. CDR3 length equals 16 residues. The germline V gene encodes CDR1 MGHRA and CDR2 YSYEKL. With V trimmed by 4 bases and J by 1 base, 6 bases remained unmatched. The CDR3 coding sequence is TGCGCCAGCAGCCTGGGACAGGTGTTGAGCAATCAGCCCCAGCATTTT. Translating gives CASSLGQVLSNQPQHF.

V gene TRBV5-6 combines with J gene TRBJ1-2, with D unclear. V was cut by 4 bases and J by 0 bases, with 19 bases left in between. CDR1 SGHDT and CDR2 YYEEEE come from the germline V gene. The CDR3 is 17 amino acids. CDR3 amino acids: CASSPRGGWPTNYGYTF. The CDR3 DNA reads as TGTGCCAGCAGCCCCCGAGGTGGATGGCCCACTAACTATGGCTACACCTTC.

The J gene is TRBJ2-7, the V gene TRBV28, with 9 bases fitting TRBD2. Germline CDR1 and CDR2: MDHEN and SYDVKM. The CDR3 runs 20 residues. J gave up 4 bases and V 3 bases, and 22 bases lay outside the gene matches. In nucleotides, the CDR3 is TGTGCCAGCAGTTTCGGGCGAACAGGGGAGTTTGCGGGAGGGCGATACGAGCAGTACTTC. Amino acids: CASSFGRTGEFAGGRYEQYF. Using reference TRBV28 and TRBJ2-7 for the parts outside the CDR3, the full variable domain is DVKVTQSSRYLVKRTGEKVFLECVQDMDHENMFWYRQDPGLGLRLIYFSYDVKMKEKGDIPEGYSVSREKKERFSLILESASTNQTSMYLCASSFGRTGEFAGGRYEQYFGPGTRLTVT.

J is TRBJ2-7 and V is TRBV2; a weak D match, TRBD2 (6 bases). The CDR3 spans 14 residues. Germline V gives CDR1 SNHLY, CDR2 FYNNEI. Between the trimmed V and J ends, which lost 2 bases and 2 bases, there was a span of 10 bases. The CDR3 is CASSEMGGAYEQYF. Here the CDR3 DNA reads TGTGCCAGCAGTGAAATGGGGGGAGCCTACGAGCAGTACTTC.

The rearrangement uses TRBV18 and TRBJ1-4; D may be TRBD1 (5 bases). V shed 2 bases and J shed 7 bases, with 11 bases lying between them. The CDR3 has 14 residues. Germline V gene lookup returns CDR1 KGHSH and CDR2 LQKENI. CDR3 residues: CASSPNDGGEKLFF. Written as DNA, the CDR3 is TGTGCCAGCTCACCAAATGACGGGGGTGAAAAACTGTTTTTT.

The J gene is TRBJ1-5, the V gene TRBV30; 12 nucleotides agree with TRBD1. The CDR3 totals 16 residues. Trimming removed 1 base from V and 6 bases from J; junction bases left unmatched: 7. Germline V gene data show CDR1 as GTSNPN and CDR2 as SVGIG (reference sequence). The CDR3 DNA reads TGTGCCTGGAGTGCCCGGGACAGGGGGCGCGGTCAGCCCCAGCATTTT. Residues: CAWSARDRGRGQPQHF.

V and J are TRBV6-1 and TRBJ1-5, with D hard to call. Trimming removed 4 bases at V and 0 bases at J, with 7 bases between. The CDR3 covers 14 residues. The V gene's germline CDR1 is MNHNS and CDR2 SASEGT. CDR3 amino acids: CASSVRISNQPQHF. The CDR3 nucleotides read TGTGCCAGCAGTGTGAGGATTAGCAATCAGCCCCAGCATTTT.

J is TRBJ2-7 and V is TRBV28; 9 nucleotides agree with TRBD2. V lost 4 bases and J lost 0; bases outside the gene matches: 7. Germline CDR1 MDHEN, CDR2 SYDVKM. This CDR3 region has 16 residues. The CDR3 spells CASSWLAGKSSYEQYF. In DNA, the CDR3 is TGTGCCAGCAGTTGGCTAGCGGGAAAGAGCTCCTACGAGCAGTACTTC.

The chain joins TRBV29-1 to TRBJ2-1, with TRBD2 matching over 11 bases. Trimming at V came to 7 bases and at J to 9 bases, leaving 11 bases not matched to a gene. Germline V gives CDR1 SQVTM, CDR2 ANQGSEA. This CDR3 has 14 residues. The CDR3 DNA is TGCAGCGCCGAACTAGCGGGAGTGTTGCCTGAGCAGTTCTTC. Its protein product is CSAELAGVLPEQFF.

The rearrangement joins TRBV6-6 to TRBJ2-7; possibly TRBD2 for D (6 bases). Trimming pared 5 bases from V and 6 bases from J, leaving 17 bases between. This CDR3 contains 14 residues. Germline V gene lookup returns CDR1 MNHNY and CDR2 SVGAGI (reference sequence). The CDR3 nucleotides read TGTGCCAGCAGTCCAAACCTCCTAGCGCGCGAGCAGTACTTC. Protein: CASSPNLLAREQYF.

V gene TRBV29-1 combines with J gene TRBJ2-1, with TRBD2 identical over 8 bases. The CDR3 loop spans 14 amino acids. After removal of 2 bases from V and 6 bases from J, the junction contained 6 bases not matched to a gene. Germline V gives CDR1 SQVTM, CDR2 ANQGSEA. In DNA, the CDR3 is TGCAGCGTTGAATCCGGGGGGGCTTTCAATGAGCAGTTCTTC. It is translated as CSVESGGAFNEQFF.

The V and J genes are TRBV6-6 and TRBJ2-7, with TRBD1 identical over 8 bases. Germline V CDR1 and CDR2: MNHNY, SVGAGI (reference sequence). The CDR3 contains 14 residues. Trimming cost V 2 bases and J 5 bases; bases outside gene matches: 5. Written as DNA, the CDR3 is TGTGCCAGCAGTTACAGGCAGGGGGCTCACGAGCAGTACTTC. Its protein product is CASSYRQGAHEQYF.

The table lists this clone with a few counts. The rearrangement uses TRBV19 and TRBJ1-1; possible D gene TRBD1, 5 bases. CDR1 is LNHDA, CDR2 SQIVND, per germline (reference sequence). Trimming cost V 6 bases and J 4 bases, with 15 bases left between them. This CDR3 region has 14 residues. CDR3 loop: CASRTVAGATEAFF. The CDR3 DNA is TGTGCCAGTAGGACGGTGGCTGGGGCCACTGAAGCTTTCTTT. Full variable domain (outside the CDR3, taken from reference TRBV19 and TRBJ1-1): DGGITQSPKYLFRKEGQNVTLSCEQNLNHDAMYWYRQDPGQGLRLIYYSQIVNDFQKGDIAEGYSVSREKKESFPLTVTSAQKNPTAFYLCASRTVAGATEAFFGQGTRLTVV.

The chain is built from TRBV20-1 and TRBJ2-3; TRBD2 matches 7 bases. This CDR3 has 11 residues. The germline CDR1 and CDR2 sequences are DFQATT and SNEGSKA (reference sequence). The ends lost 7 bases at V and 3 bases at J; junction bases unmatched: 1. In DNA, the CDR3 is TGCAGTGGGGGGGGGACAGATACGCAGTATTTT. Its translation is CSGGGTDTQYF.

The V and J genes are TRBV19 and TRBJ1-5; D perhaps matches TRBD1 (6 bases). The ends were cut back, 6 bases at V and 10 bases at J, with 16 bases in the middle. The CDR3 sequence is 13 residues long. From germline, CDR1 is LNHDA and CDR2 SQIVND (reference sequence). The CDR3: CASSEGGGAPQHF. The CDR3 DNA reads TGTGCCAGTAGCGAAGGGGGAGGGGCTCCCCAGCATTTT.

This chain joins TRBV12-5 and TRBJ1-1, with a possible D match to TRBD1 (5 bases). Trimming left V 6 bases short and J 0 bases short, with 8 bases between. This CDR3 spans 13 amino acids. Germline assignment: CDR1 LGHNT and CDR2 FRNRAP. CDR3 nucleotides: TGTGCTAGTGGAATGGACATGAACACTGAAGCTTTCTTT. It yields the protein CASGMDMNTEAFF.

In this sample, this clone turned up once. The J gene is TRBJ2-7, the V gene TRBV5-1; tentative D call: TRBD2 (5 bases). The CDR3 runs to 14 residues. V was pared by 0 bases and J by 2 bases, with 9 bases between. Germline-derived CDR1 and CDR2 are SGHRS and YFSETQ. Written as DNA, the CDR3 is TGCGCCAGCAGCTTGGGGAGGTCGACCTACGAGCAGTACTTC. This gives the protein CASSLGRSTYEQYF.

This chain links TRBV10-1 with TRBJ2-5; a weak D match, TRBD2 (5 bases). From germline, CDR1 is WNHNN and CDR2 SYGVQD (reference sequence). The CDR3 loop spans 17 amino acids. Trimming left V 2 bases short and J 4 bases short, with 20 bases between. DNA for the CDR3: TGCGCCAGCAGTGAGAAGGATGGCCCCCACGGAGGAGAGACCCAGTACTTC. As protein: CASSEKDGPHGGETQYF.

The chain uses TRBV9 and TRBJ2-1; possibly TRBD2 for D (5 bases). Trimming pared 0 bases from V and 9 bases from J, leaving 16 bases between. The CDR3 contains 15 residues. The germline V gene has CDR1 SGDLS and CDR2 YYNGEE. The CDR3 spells CASSVEFRTGSEQFF. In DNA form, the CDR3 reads TGTGCCAGCAGCGTAGAATTTAGGACTGGGAGTGAGCAGTTCTTC.